The TCR beta chain under discussion was sequenced for a study of blood T cell repertoires in COVID-19. Study in general: Spain, Italy and the United States supplied samples that represented acute and convalescent COVID-19. Sample material is recorded as cDNA or gDNA derived from T cells, B-cell-depleted T cells, or PBMCs.

This clone was counted a few times. Per the original data handling: Nucleated cell number was recorded as an estimate derived from reference gene primer amplification. The method was immunoSEQ multiplex PCR; TCRdb's version includes in-frame clones alone and lacks a portion of them. D and trimming come from the DNA, and the V and J calls and clone size come from that table. The sample has 100,000 to 150,000 clones; about four fifths are singletons. Material: peripheral blood. The receptor was derived from a man aged 60 to 75 with acute or convalescent COVID-19.

CDR3 nucleotides: TGTGCCAGCAGCGCTAGCGGATTGACCTACGAGCAGTACTTC. It yields the protein CASSASGLTYEQYF. The chain couples TRBV7-9 to TRBJ2-7; 7 nucleotides agree with TRBD2. V dropped 5 bases and J dropped 2; count of bases not matched to a gene: 6. Germline V gives CDR1 SEHNR, CDR2 FQNEAQ (reference sequence). CDR3 length equals 14 residues. The whole variable domain, filled in from reference TRBV7-9 and TRBJ2-7, reads DTGVSQNPRHKITKRGQNVTFRCDPISEHNRLYWYRQTLGQGPEFLTYFQNEAQLEKSRLLSDRFSAERPKGSFSTLEIQRTEQGDSAMYLCASSASGLTYEQYFGPGTRLTVT.